Below are 17 T cell receptor beta chains sequenced from a single sample in a study of blood T cells in healthy people across ages (dated by TCRdb to the mid-2010s). Receptor amplification or capture employed 5' RACE. The run used an Illumina HiSeq 2500. A second roughly 6 to 12 cycle PCR used a sample-barcoded 5' primer and a J-beta primer mix. TCRdb applied fastp at Q25 and MiXCR to the public reads, then kept only in-frame beta chains. One record per CDR3 amino acid sequence lists the most common genes and DNA. For this sample the table gives some 1.6 million distinct CDR3 sequences, of which roughly 32% were detected only once. The ten most abundant clones make up around 11% of the sample. Sequencing was performed on blood. The receptors stem from a woman younger than 45 in good health.

This chain links TRBV29-1 with TRBJ2-3, with 10 bases matching TRBD2. Germline values: CDR1 SQVTM, CDR2 ANQGSEA. The ends lost 1 base at V and 0 bases at J; junction bases unmatched: 10. The CDR3 consists of 18 residues. The CDR3 sequence: CSVEAASGGRSSTDTQYF. CDR3 coding DNA: TGCAGCGTTGAAGCGGCTAGCGGGGGACGATCTAGCACAGATACGCAGTATTTT.

This clonotype was seen just once. At one end the junction does not follow the germline gene, possibly because of a read error. The chain recombines TRBV12-3 or TRBV12-4 with TRBJ2-5, with unresolved D. CDR3 length equals 12 residues. The DNA of the CDR3 is TGTGCCAGCAGTCCGAGATCAGAGGCCCAGTACTTC. It translates to CASSPRSEAQYF.

In DNA, the CDR3 is TGTGCCAGCAGCGCCACAGGGGCAACCTACTACGAGCAGTACTTC. Translation: CASSATGATYYEQYF. This chain links TRBV5-5 with TRBJ2-7; the match to TRBD1 covers 7 bases. CDR1 SGHKS and CDR2 YYEKEE come from the germline V gene (reference sequence). Unmatched junction bases numbered 10, after V lost 4 bases and J lost 3 bases. This CDR3 region has 15 residues. Drawing the rest from reference TRBV5-5 and TRBJ2-7, the complete variable domain is DAGVTQSPTHLIKTRGQQVTLRCSPISGHKSVSWYQQVLGQGPQFIFQYYEKEERGRGNFPDRFSARQFPNYSSELNVNALLLGDSALYLCASSATGATYYEQYFGPGTRLTVT.

This chain's CDR3 is CASSASTGLGYTF. CDR3 sequence (DNA): TGTGCCAGCAGCGCCTCGACAGGGTTGGGCTACACCTTC. The chain links TRBV7-2 to TRBJ1-2; 7 positions match TRBD1. The length of the CDR3 is 13 residues. V shed 5 bases and J 8 bases; nucleotides not matched to a gene: 8. Germline V gives CDR1 SGHTA, CDR2 FQGNSA.

The chain carries TRBV20-1 and TRBJ1-5; possible D gene TRBD1, 6 bases. Trimming removed 3 bases from V and 3 bases from J, with 12 bases in between. Germline V CDR1 and CDR2: DFQATT, SNEGSKA (reference sequence). This CDR3 has 14 residues. The CDR3 is CSARYTGSNQPQHF. The CDR3 bases are TGCAGTGCTAGGTACACAGGGTCCAATCAGCCCCAGCATTTT.

Remarks on this clonotype: This may be a read error, as it is one base from a much larger clone. The rearrangement links TRBV20-1 to TRBJ2-1; 8 nucleotides agree with TRBD2. The CDR3 contains 16 residues. Germline-derived CDR1 and CDR2 are DFQATT and SNEGSKA (reference sequence). The V segment lost 3 bases and the J segment 0 bases; nucleotides outside the gene matches: 7. CDR3 sequence reads: CSARGAGTSSYNEQFF. The CDR3 DNA reads as TGCAGTGCTAGGGGGGCAGGGACTAGCTCCTACAATGAGCAGTTCTTC.

This sequence joins TRBV7-2 and TRBJ1-2, with a tentative D call TRBD1 (5 bases). Germline CDR1 and CDR2: SGHTA and FQGNSA. CDR3 size: 14 residues. The V and J ends lost 5 bases and 4 bases respectively, with 14 bases between them. CDR3 loop: CASSLNRLRYGYTF. The CDR3, as DNA: TGTGCCAGCAGCCTTAACAGGCTTCGCTATGGCTACACCTTC.

The chain uses TRBV29-1 and TRBJ2-3, with 8 bases identical to TRBD1. Germline V gene data show CDR1 as SQVTM and CDR2 as ANQGSEA. This CDR3 has 15 amino acids. Germline trimming cut 8 bases from V and 1 base from J; bases unmatched to any gene: 11. CDR3 in amino acids: CSLGWQGAGTDTQYF. The CDR3 coding sequence is TGCAGCCTCGGGTGGCAGGGGGCAGGCACAGATACGCAGTATTTT.

V and J are TRBV20-1 and TRBJ1-1, with 9 positions matching TRBD1. V gave up 3 bases and J gave up 3 bases; unmatched junction bases: 2. There are 13 residues in the CDR3. Germline CDR1 is DFQATT and CDR2 is SNEGSKA (reference sequence). The CDR3 DNA reads TGCAGTGCTAGGAGGGACAGGGACACTGAAGCTTTCTTT. Its protein is CSARRDRDTEAFF.

This rearrangement joins TRBV7-9 to TRBJ2-5; no firm D call. The length of the CDR3 is 15 residues. The V and J ends lost 1 base and 4 bases respectively, with 13 bases between them. CDR1 and CDR2 (germline): SEHNR, FQNEAQ (reference sequence). The CDR3 DNA follows: TGTGCCAGCAGCTTAGTGGGGTCAAAGAGAGAGACCCAGTACTTC. This gives the protein CASSLVGSKRETQYF.

This clonotype was seen many times. The rearrangement uses TRBV27 and TRBJ2-5, with TRBD2 matching over 9 bases. The CDR3 length is 14 residues. CDR1 MNHEY and CDR2 SMNVEV come from the germline V gene (reference sequence). V shed 8 bases, J shed 0 bases, and the junction held 4 bases outside the gene matches. The CDR3: CASSSGVNQETQYF. For the CDR3, the DNA is TGTGCCAGCTCTAGCGGGGTAAACCAAGAGACCCAGTACTTC.

This clonotype occurred a few times. The chain uses TRBV28 and TRBJ1-2; the D is unclear. CDR3 size: 14 residues. V lost 2 bases and J lost 0, with 7 bases in between. Germline V gene lookup returns CDR1 MDHEN and CDR2 SYDVKM. DNA for the CDR3: TGTGCCAGCAGTTTAAGTATTGCTAACTATGGCTACACCTTC. Residues: CASSLSIANYGYTF.

The J gene is TRBJ1-1, the V gene TRBV3-1; D not resolved. The V and J ends lost 2 bases and 8 bases respectively, with 12 bases between them. The CDR3 has 13 residues. Germline CDR1 reads LGHDT; CDR2 reads YNNKEL (reference sequence). CDR3 residues: CASSQYGPQEAFF. The CDR3 bases are TGTGCCAGCAGCCAATACGGCCCTCAAGAAGCTTTCTTT. Combining the CDR3 with reference TRBV3-1 and TRBJ1-1 gives the whole variable domain DTAVSQTPKYLVTQMGNDKSIKCEQNLGHDTMYWYKQDSKKFLKIMFSYNNKELIINETVPNRFSPKSPDKAHLNLHINSLELGDSAVYFCASSQYGPQEAFFGQGTRLTVV.

The rearrangement uses TRBV7-2 and TRBJ1-5; D gene unclear. The CDR3 covers 16 residues. Germline V lookup: CDR1 SGHTA, CDR2 FQGNSA. Trimming took off 0 bases at V and 6 bases at J, with 15 bases between the two ends. CDR3: CASSLAYSNRGQPQHF. CDR3 bases: TGTGCCAGCAGCTTAGCGTATTCCAACCGGGGTCAGCCCCAGCATTTT. Drawing the rest from reference TRBV7-2 and TRBJ1-5, the complete variable domain is GAGVSQSPSNKVTEKGKDVELRCDPISGHTALYWYRQSLGQGLEFLIYFQGNSAPDKSGLPSDRFSAERTGGSVSTLTIQRTQQEDSAVYLCASSLAYSNRGQPQHFGDGTRLSIL.

The chain uses TRBV6-1 and TRBJ2-5; D might be TRBD2 (6 bases). The J call is uncertain, as TRBJ2-7 better fits the DNA end. The CDR3 is 16 amino acids. Germline V gene sequence: CDR1 MNHNS, CDR2 SASEGT. CDR3 sequence: CASSEARRGRFYEQYF. The CDR3 coding sequence is TGTGCCAGCAGTGAAGCGCGGAGGGGCCGATTCTACGAGCAGTACTTC.

This clonotype was picked up a small number of times. CDR3 DNA: TGTGCCAGCAGGGGGTTCGGAGGGGCATCGGATGGCTACACCTTC. Protein: CASRGFGGASDGYTF. The chain employs TRBV25-1 and TRBJ1-2, with a tentative D call TRBD1 (5 bases). The CDR3 covers 15 residues. From germline, CDR1 is MGHDK and CDR2 SYGVNS. V was cut by 6 bases and J by 6 bases, with 20 bases left in between.

The chain joins TRBV12-3 or TRBV12-4 to TRBJ1-6; a weak D match, TRBD1 (6 bases). The V end was cut by 2 bases, the J end by 10 bases, with 9 bases between. The CDR3 consists of 13 residues. The CDR3 here is CASSLRGASPLHF. In DNA form, the CDR3 reads TGTGCCAGCAGTTTACGGGGGGCCTCACCCCTCCACTTT.